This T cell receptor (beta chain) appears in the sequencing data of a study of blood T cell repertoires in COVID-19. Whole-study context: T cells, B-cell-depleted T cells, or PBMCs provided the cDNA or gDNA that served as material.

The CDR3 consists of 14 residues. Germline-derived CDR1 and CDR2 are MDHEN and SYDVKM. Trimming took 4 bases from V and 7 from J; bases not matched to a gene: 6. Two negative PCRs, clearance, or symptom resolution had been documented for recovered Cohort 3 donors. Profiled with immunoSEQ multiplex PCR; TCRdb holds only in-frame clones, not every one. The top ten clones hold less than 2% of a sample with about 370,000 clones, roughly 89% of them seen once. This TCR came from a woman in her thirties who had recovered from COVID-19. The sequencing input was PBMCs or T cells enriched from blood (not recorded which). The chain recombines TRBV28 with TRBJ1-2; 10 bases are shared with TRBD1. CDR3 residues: CASSSSGQGGGYTF. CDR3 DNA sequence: TGTGCCAGCAGTTCATCCGGACAGGGGGGTGGCTACACCTTC.